These 21 T cell receptor beta chains were all obtained from the same sample, sequenced in a study of CD8+CD57+ T cells in acquired aplastic anemia listed by TCRdb under 2018. Sequencing used an Illumina HiSeq 2000. Genomic DNA served as template for TCR beta VDJ combination and CDR3 sequence profiling. The public reads were quality trimmed at Q25 with fastp and then assembled into clones with MiXCR by TCRdb, keeping productive beta chains. Rows with one shared CDR3 protein collapse into an entry with the most common genes and DNA. For this sample the table gives hundreds of thousands of distinct CDR3 sequences, of which around 72% were detected only once. In total, the top ten clones hold 3% to 4.5% of the sample. The material sequenced was sorted CD4+, CD8+, or CD8+CD57+ T cells (not recorded which) from PBMCs. Receptor source: a human donor in good health, serving as a control.

The chain couples TRBV12-3 or TRBV12-4 to TRBJ1-5, with unresolved D. V lost 8 bases, J lost 3 bases, and 14 bases lay in between. The CDR3 is 14 amino acids. DNA of the CDR3: TGTGCCAGCGGGATGCGGTGGGTCAATCAGCCCCAGCATTTT. This codes for CASGMRWVNQPQHF.

Comments on this clonotype: An end of the junction does not agree with germline; a read error may underlie this. V gene TRBV7-3 combines with J gene TRBJ1-6; D not certain. CDR1 is SGHTA, CDR2 FQGTGA, per germline. This CDR3 has 16 amino acids. As DNA, the CDR3 is TGTGCCAGCAGCTTACGTCCGGGTCCCAATAACTCACCCCTCCACTTT. This translates into CASSLRPGPNNSPLHF. Filled out from reference TRBV7-3 and TRBJ1-6, the complete variable domain reads GAGVSQTPSNKVTEKGKYVELRCDPISGHTALYWYRQSLGQGPEFLIYFQGTGAADDSGLPNDRFFAVRPEGSVSTLKIQRTERGDSAVYLCASSLRPGPNNSPLHFGNGTRLTVT.

This chain links TRBV7-2 with TRBJ1-5; D not certain. The CDR3 consists of 15 residues. Trimming shortened V by 1 base and J by 8 bases, and 15 bases separated the two germline ends. Germline CDR1 is SGHTA and CDR2 is FQGNSA. The CDR3 here is CASSLGWCGDKPQHF. The DNA of the CDR3 is TGTGCCAGCAGCTTAGGATGGTGCGGGGATAAGCCCCAGCATTTT.

The sample holds many counts of this clonotype. A much larger clone lies a single base off, so this may be a read error. The chain is built from TRBV15 and TRBJ1-4; D is unresolved. Germline-derived CDR1 and CDR2 are LNHNV and YYDKDF (reference sequence). The CDR3 totals 14 residues. The CDR3 coding sequence is TGTGCCACCAGCAGAGTGAGGCAGAATGGAAAACTGTTTTTT. Translation gives CATSRVRQNGKLFF. Full variable domain (missing parts from reference TRBV15 and TRBJ1-4): DAMVIQNPRYQVTQFGKPVTLSCSQTLNHNVMYWYQQKSSQAPKLLFHYYDKDFNNEADTPDNFQSRRPNTSFCFLDIRSPGLGDTAMYLCATSRVRQNGKLFFGSGTQLSVL.

The J gene is TRBJ2-1, the V gene TRBV24-1; D is unclear. This CDR3 region has 12 residues. Trimming pared 5 bases from V and 4 bases from J, leaving 5 bases between. Per the germline V gene, CDR1 is KGHDR and CDR2 is SFDVKD. The CDR3: CATSGGYNEQFF. For the CDR3, the DNA is TGTGCCACCAGTGGTGGGTACAATGAGCAGTTCTTC.

This clonotype was picked up a small number of times. Here the CDR3 DNA reads TGTGCCAGTAGTATTGGCACCGGGATGTATGGCTACACCTTC. It encodes CASSIGTGMYGYTF. V usage is TRBV19 and J usage is TRBJ1-2; D not certain. CDR3 size: 14 residues. Germline V gene sequence: CDR1 LNHDA, CDR2 SQIVND (reference sequence). V lost 3 bases to trimming and J lost 5 bases, with 13 bases between them.

This clonotype was seen repeatedly, ten times or more. This chain joins TRBV20-1 and TRBJ2-7; TRBD1 aligns across 7 bases. V lost 3 bases and J lost 0; bases outside the gene matches: 5. Germline V gene data show CDR1 as DFQATT and CDR2 as SNEGSKA (reference sequence). The CDR3 has 14 amino acids. CDR3 amino acids: CSARIGTDSYEQYF. The CDR3 DNA reads TGCAGTGCTAGGATCGGGACAGACTCCTACGAGCAGTACTTC.

This clonotype was recorded once. The J gene is TRBJ1-2, the V gene TRBV15, with no clear D. The germline CDR1 and CDR2 sequences are LNHNV and YYDKDF (reference sequence). The CDR3 loop spans 15 amino acids. Trimming took off 1 base at V and 1 base at J, with 10 bases between the two ends. DNA of the CDR3: TGTGCCACCAGCAGAGTGTCGTCGTTTAACTATGGCTACACCTTC. It yields the protein CATSRVSSFNYGYTF.

Worth noting for this clonotype: No conserved phenylalanine or tryptophan is present at the end of the CDR3, so a read error is the likely explanation. The DNA is left out, because the CDR3 cannot be placed on it with certainty; the CDR3 is given as TCRdb lists it. The chain uses TRBV9 and TRBJ1-2; TRBD1 is taken as the D call from the table, unchecked against the DNA. Termini included, the CDR3 measures 13 amino acids. Germline assignment: CDR1 SGDLS and CDR2 YYNGEE. The CDR3: CASSAGTGYQPQL.

Notes on this clonotype: Sequence at one end of the junction differs from germline and may be a read error. V usage is TRBV7-9 and J usage is TRBJ1-6; the match to TRBD1 covers 10 bases. CDR3 length equals 17 residues. Per the germline V gene, CDR1 is SEHNR and CDR2 is FQNEAQ (reference sequence). The CDR3 nucleotides are TGCGCCAGCAGCCAAGGGCCGGGACAGGGGTTGGGTTCACCCCCCCACTTT. Its translation: CASSQGPGQGLGSPPHF.

A remark on this clonotype: The conserved phenylalanine or tryptophan is not found at the CDR3 terminus, so this likely reflects a read error. The DNA is omitted, as the CDR3 cannot be located on it reliably, and the CDR3 follows TCRdb's listing. The chain couples TRBV9 to TRBJ1-1; the table's TRBD1 call for D was not verified on the DNA. Germline V gene data show CDR1 as SGDLS and CDR2 as YYNGEE. The CDR3 comprises 13 residues, both ends counted. CDR3 residues: CASSVGTGGDEQY.

The rearrangement uses TRBV18 and TRBJ1-5; D ambiguous. The V end lost 1 base, the J end lost 0 bases, and 4 bases lay between the germline ends. The germline V gene encodes CDR1 KGHSH and CDR2 LQKENI. This CDR3 is built from 14 residues. CDR3 sequence: CASSPQNSNQPQHF. The CDR3 DNA follows: TGTGCCAGCTCACCACAGAATAGCAATCAGCCCCAGCATTTT.

As regards this clonotype: This is likely a read error, given that the CDR3 carries no conserved phenylalanine or tryptophan at its end. Because the CDR3's place on the DNA is in doubt, the DNA is left out and the CDR3 is given as listed by TCRdb. The chain has TRBV9 and TRBJ1-2; TRBD1, the D gene given by the table, was not confirmed from the DNA. Germline V gene lookup returns CDR1 SGDLS and CDR2 YYNGEE. The length of the CDR3 is 13 amino acids, counting both ends. The CDR3 region is CASSATGGYENTL.

In this sample, this clonotype turned up a few times. The chain uses TRBV18 and TRBJ2-3; tentative D call: TRBD1 (6 bases). The length of the CDR3 is 13 residues. V was pared by 5 bases and J by 4 bases, with 10 bases between. Germline V gives CDR1 KGHSH, CDR2 LQKENI. The CDR3 bases are TGTGCCAGCTCATATTCAGGGGCAGATACGCAGTATTTT. Residues: CASSYSGADTQYF.

The sample holds one count of this clonotype. The junction shows a germline mismatch at one end, possibly a read error. Here the CDR3 reads CASSPHGGLSYELF. CDR3 bases: TGTGCCAGCAGCCCCCACGGGGGACTGAGCTACGAGCTCTTT. The rearrangement uses TRBV9 and TRBJ1-1, with a weak D call TRBD1 (5 bases). The CDR3 has 14 amino acids. Looked up from germline, CDR1 is SGDLS and CDR2 is YYNGEE. Drawing the rest from reference TRBV9 and TRBJ1-1, the complete variable domain is DSGVTQTPKHLITATGQRVTLRCSPRSGDLSVYWYQQSLDQGLQFLIQYYNGEERAKGNILERFSAQQFPDLHSELNLSSLELGDSALYFCASSPHGGLSYELFGQGTRLTVV.

As to this clonotype: The junction and the germline gene differ at one end; a read error may be behind it. The V call is TRBV20-1, the J call TRBJ1-6; TRBD1 matches 7 bases. The CDR3 sequence is 13 residues long. Per the germline V gene, CDR1 is DFQATT and CDR2 is SNEGSKA (reference sequence). The CDR3 is CSAREGFGTALHF. As DNA, the CDR3 is TGCAGCGCTAGAGAAGGGTTTGGGACAGCCCTCCACTTT.

Concerning this clonotype itself: This may be a read error: a much more frequent sequence differs by one nucleotide. The CDR3 ends on some other residue instead of the conserved phenylalanine or tryptophan, so this is likely a read error. The CDR3 coding sequence is TGTGCCAGCAGTCTGGGGGACAGTTTTAATTCACCCCTCCACCTT. It yields the protein CASSLGDSFNSPLHL. The gene calls are TRBV5-5 and TRBJ1-6, with 7 bases identical to TRBD1. The V gene end was trimmed by 5 bases and the J gene end by 6 bases; junction bases not matched to a gene: 8. Germline CDR1 SGHKS, CDR2 YYEKEE (reference sequence). The CDR3 spans 15 residues.

This clonotype was recorded at least ten times. The V gene is TRBV25-1, the J gene TRBJ2-3; no definite D call. V shed 1 base and J shed 2 bases, with 13 bases lying between them. The germline V gene has CDR1 MGHDK and CDR2 SYGVNS. The CDR3 is made up of 16 amino acids. CDR3 DNA: TGTGCCAGCAGTGAATCCGAGATTCGGGTCACAGATACGCAGTATTTT. Its protein is CASSESEIRVTDTQYF.

This clonotype has ten or more counts. The chain uses TRBV29-1 and TRBJ2-3, with 8 nucleotides matching TRBD1. The CDR3 totals 14 residues. J lost 7 bases, V lost 7 bases, and 13 bases had no gene match. From germline, CDR1 is SQVTM and CDR2 ANQGSEA. The CDR3 sequence is CSAKRGTGRNTQYF. The CDR3 bases are TGCAGCGCGAAAAGGGGGACAGGAAGGAATACGCAGTATTTT.

The V call is TRBV12-5, the J call TRBJ2-1; D perhaps matches TRBD2 (7 bases). The CDR3 loop spans 16 amino acids. Trimming shortened V by 6 bases and J by 4 bases, and 19 bases separated the two germline ends. From germline, CDR1 is LGHNT and CDR2 FRNRAP. This CDR3 is CASGSVLGGGYNEQFF. The CDR3 region has the DNA TGTGCTAGTGGCTCAGTCTTAGGGGGGGGTTACAATGAGCAGTTCTTC.

In this sample, this clonotype turned up a few times. The rearrangement links TRBV10-2 to TRBJ1-6; 7 bases agree with TRBD1. V lost 3 bases, J lost 4 bases, and 3 bases stayed unmatched. Germline lookup yields CDR1 WSHSY and CDR2 SAAADI. This CDR3 is 15 amino acids long. In nucleotides, the CDR3 is TGCGCCAGCAGTGACAGGGGGACGTATAATTCACCCCTCCACTTT. Translated, it gives CASSDRGTYNSPLHF.